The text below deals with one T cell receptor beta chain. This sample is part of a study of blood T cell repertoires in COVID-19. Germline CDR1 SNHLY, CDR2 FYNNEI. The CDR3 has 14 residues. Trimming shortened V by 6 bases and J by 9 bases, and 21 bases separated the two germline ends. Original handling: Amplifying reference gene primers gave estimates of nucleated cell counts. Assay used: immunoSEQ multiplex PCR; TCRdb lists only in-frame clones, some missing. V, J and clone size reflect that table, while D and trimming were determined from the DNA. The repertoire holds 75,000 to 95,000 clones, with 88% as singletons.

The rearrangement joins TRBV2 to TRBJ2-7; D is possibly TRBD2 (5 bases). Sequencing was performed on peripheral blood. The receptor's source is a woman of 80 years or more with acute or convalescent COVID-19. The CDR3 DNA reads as TGTGCCAGCAGCCCCTCGACCCCTAGACGGGGGCAGTACTTC. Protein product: CASSPSTPRRGQYF. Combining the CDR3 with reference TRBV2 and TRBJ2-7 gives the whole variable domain EPEVTQTPSHQVTQMGQEVILRCVPISNHLYFYWYRQILGQKVEFLVSFYNNEISEKSEIFDDQFSVERPDGSNFTLKIRSTKLEDSAMYFCASSPSTPRRGQYFGPGTRLTVT.